Detailed here is one T cell receptor beta chain. Germline V CDR1 and CDR2: ENHRY, SYGVKD. CDR3 length equals 13 residues. V was clipped by 4 bases and J by 4 bases; unmatched bases: 2. These data come from a study of PD-1 blockade in classical Hodgkin lymphoma. The table came from immunoSEQ multiplex PCR; TCRdb's copy has only in-frame clones and leaves some out. The table has some 150,000 clones, just under 80% seen once; the top ten hold roughly 9.8%. All patients relapsed after autologous stem cell transplantation, and brentuximab vedotin exposure varied. The receptor comes from a human donor with classical Hodgkin lymphoma. The chain couples TRBV10-3 to TRBJ2-7; 9 positions agree with TRBD1. The sequenced sample was peripheral blood mononuclear cells (PBMCs), obtained before the second cycle of nivolumab. The CDR3 sequence: CAISGGQGYEQYF. The CDR3 DNA sequence: TGTGCCATCAGTGGAGGACAGGGGTACGAGCAGTACTTC.